The rows below give T cell receptor beta chains drawn from one sample of a study of blood T cell repertoires in COVID-19. Profiling relied on immunoSEQ multiplex PCR, and the TCRdb table lists in-frame clones only, not all of them. This sample has about 35,000 clones, with roughly 80% found just once. Material for sequencing was peripheral blood. The origin of the receptors is a man between 60 and 75 years old in a cohort sampled during active COVID-19. The CDR3 runs from the conserved cysteine through the conserved F or W. The D gene is left open where the match is weak. Rows may omit the clone size; those that give it use once, few, many or a size class.

TRBJ2-7 | - | TRBD2 | TRBV7-8 | CASSSRLAPIYEQYF | TGTGCCAGCAGCTCGCGACTAGCCCCCATCTACGAGCAGTACTTC
TRBJ2-3 | - | - | TRBV7-2 | CASSRVTGDTQYF | TGTGCCAGCAGCCGGGTGACCGGGGATACGCAGTATTTT
TRBJ2-1 | - | - | TRBV7-3 | CASSLGTGGEQFF | TGTGCCAGCAGCTTAGGGACCGGGGGAGAGCAGTTCTTC
TRBJ2-2 | - | TRBD2 | TRBV4-3 | CASSQVAGGHGGELFF | TGCGCCAGCAGCCAAGTGGCGGGGGGCCACGGCGGGGAGCTGTTTTTT
TRBJ1-2 | - | - | TRBV5-8 | CASSLGPPGHRQYGYTF | TGTGCCAGCAGCTTGGGTCCTCCGGGACACAGACAGTATGGCTACACCTTC
TRBJ2-3 | - | TRBD2 | TRBV5-4 | CASSSKTSGGTDTQYF | TGTGCCAGCAGCTCGAAGACTAGCGGGGGAACAGATACGCAGTATTTT
TRBJ2-6 | - | - | TRBV27 | CASSLRGAGANVLTF | TGTGCCAGCAGCCTCAGGGGCGCTGGGGCCAACGTCCTGACTTTC
TRBJ2-1 | - | TRBD2 | TRBV6-5 | CASRPGLAGVNEQFF | TGTGCCAGCAGACCGGGACTAGCGGGAGTCAATGAGCAGTTCTTC
TRBJ1-1 | - | - | TRBV16 | CASSRRDGNTEAFF | TGTGCCAGCAGCCGGAGGGACGGGAACACTGAAGCTTTCTTT
TRBJ2-2 | - | - | TRBV7-2 | CASSPYRESWTGELFF | TGTGCCAGCAGCCCCTACCGTGAGAGCTGGACCGGGGAGCTGTTTTTT
TRBJ2-2 | - | TRBD1 | TRBV29-1 | CSVSQGVNTGELFF | TGCAGCGTTTCACAGGGGGTGAACACCGGGGAGCTGTTTTTT
TRBJ1-1 | - | - | TRBV6-1 | CASSEWGDIVNTEAFF | TGTGCCAGCAGTGAATGGGGAGACATTGTGAACACTGAAGCTTTCTTT
TRBJ2-7 | - | - | TRBV3-1/TRBV3-2 | CASSQDSGSNREQYF | TGTGCCAGCAGCCAAGACTCCGGGAGTAATAGGGAGCAGTACTTC
TRBJ1-1 | - | - | TRBV7-9 | CASSADEGQPEAFF | TGTGCCAGCAGCGCAGACGAAGGACAGCCTGAAGCTTTCTTT
TRBJ2-1 | - | - | TRBV2 | CASSGGSGPNLSLYNEQFF | TGTGCCAGCAGTGGAGGTAGCGGCCCGAACCTATCGCTGTACAATGAGCAGTTCTTC
TRBJ2-3 | - | TRBD1 | TRBV9 | CASSVDGQGVLDTQYF | TGTGCCAGCAGCGTAGATGGACAGGGGGTACTAGATACGCAGTATTTT
TRBJ2-7 | - | TRBD2 | TRBV11-2 | CATRRREGPYEQYF | TGTGCCACTCGTCGCCGGGAGGGCCCCTACGAGCAGTACTTC
TRBJ2-3 | - | TRBD2 | TRBV7-3 | CASSLNPGGPGDTQYF | TGTGCCAGCAGCTTAAATCCGGGAGGGCCTGGCGATACGCAGTATTTT
TRBJ2-4 | - | - | TRBV21-1 | CASSKAAWRGNFNIQYF | TGTGCCAGCAGCAAAGCTGCCTGGAGGGGCAACTTTAACATTCAGTACTTC
TRBJ2-5 | - | TRBD2 | TRBV5-1 | CASSWGTSGITETQYF | TGCGCCAGCAGCTGGGGGACTAGCGGGATAACGGAGACCCAGTACTTC
TRBJ2-3 | once | - | TRBV6-5 | CASTYRGTDTQYF | TGTGCCAGCACTTATCGGGGCACAGATACGCAGTATTTT
TRBJ2-7 | - | TRBD2 | TRBV2 | CASTAGANPYEQYF | TGTGCCAGCACGGCGGGAGCGAACCCCTACGAGCAGTACTTC
TRBJ2-1 | - | TRBD2 | TRBV2 | CASSATSGGFYNEQFF | TGTGCCAGCAGCGCGACTAGCGGGGGTTTCTACAATGAGCAGTTCTTC
TRBJ2-7 | few | - | TRBV6-1 | CASSEYSNEQYF | TGTGCCAGCAGTGAATATAGCAACGAGCAGTACTTC
TRBJ1-5 | - | TRBD1 | TRBV11-2 | CASSPGTVNQPQHF | TGTGCCAGCAGCCCCGGGACAGTCAATCAGCCCCAGCATTTT
TRBJ2-5 | - | - | TRBV10-3 | CAISDRKRYQETQYF | TGTGCCATCAGTGACCGGAAGAGGTACCAAGAGACCCAGTACTTC
TRBJ2-3 | - | - | TRBV24-1 | CATSEQNTQYF | TGTGCCACCAGTGAACAAAATACGCAGTATTTT
TRBJ1-1 | - | TRBD1 | TRBV5-6 | CASTLLKGASTEAFF | TGTGCCAGCACCCTTTTGAAGGGGGCATCAACTGAAGCTTTCTTT
TRBJ1-6 | few | TRBD1 | TRBV3-1/TRBV3-2 | CASSQGQGNSPLHF | TGTGCCAGCAGCCAGGGACAGGGTAATTCACCCCTCCACTTT
TRBJ2-7 | - | - | TRBV6-4 | CASSENQGAYYEQYF | TGTGCCAGCAGTGAGAACCAAGGGGCGTACTACGAGCAGTACTTC
TRBJ1-4 | - | - | TRBV7-9 | CASSLTATNEKLFF | TGTGCCAGCAGCTTAACTGCAACTAATGAAAAACTGTTTTTT
TRBJ1-3 | - | - | TRBV6-6 | CASSFAGPENTIYF | TGTGCCAGCAGTTTCGCTGGGCCTGAAAACACCATATATTTT
TRBJ2-3 | - | - | TRBV5-6 | CASSLPGSGSTDTQYF | TGTGCCAGCAGCCTCCCGGGCAGCGGAAGCACAGATACGCAGTATTTT
TRBJ2-7 | - | TRBD2 | TRBV28 | CASTGDSLPSGTSGTIYEQYF | TGTGCCAGCACTGGGGACAGTCTCCCCTCCGGGACTAGCGGGACGATCTACGAGCAGTACTTC
TRBJ1-2 | - | TRBD1 | TRBV6-5 | CASGQGEGYGYTF | TGTGCCAGCGGACAGGGGGAGGGCTATGGCTACACCTTC
TRBJ2-7 | - | TRBD2 | TRBV28 | CASSSSGSLYEQYF | TGTGCCAGCAGTTCCAGCGGGAGTCTCTACGAGCAGTACTTC
TRBJ2-3 | - | TRBD1 | TRBV6-2/TRBV6-3 | CASSPDRGADTQYF | TGTGCCAGCAGTCCCGACAGGGGGGCAGATACGCAGTATTTT
TRBJ1-4 | - | TRBD1 | TRBV7-2 | CASSLAGTGLLKLFF | TGTGCCAGCAGCTTAGCAGGGACAGGGCTCTTAAAACTGTTTTTT
TRBJ2-1 | - | TRBD1 | TRBV27 | CASSSIGQGKNEQFF | TGTGCCAGCAGTTCCATTGGACAGGGTAAGAATGAGCAGTTCTTC
TRBJ2-6 | - | - | TRBV19 | CASRDSGGSGANVLTF | TGTGCCAGTAGGGACAGTGGCGGCAGTGGGGCCAACGTCCTGACTTTC
TRBJ1-5 | - | - | TRBV7-8 | CASSPRGHLNQPQHF | TGTGCCAGCAGCCCCCGTGGGCACCTTAATCAGCCCCAGCATTTT
TRBJ2-5 | medium-sized | - | TRBV12-5 | CASGQGGVGETQYF | TGTGCTAGTGGCCAGGGCGGGGTGGGGGAGACCCAGTACTTC
TRBJ2-2 | - | - | TRBV27 | CASNTGNTGELFF | TGTGCCAGCAATACGGGAAACACCGGGGAGCTGTTTTTT
TRBJ2-7 | - | TRBD2 | TRBV7-2 | CASSSPGRGGGSYEQYF | TGTGCCAGCAGCTCCCCAGGGCGGGGGGGCGGTTCCTACGAGCAGTACTTC
TRBJ1-1 | - | TRBD1 | TRBV7-2 | CASSFDYRGEAFF | TGTGCCAGCAGCTTTGACTACAGGGGCGAAGCTTTCTTT
TRBJ2-7 | few | - | TRBV5-4 | CASSFEGVSYEQYF | TGTGCCAGCAGCTTCGAGGGGGTCTCCTACGAGCAGTACTTC
TRBJ2-2 | - | TRBD2 | TRBV7-9 | CASSEKPLAGAGELFF | TGTGCCAGCAGCGAAAAGCCCCTAGCGGGGGCCGGGGAGCTGTTTTTT
TRBJ2-7 | - | TRBD2 | TRBV10-3 | CAISDRSGGSGGSYEQYF | TGTGCCATCAGTGACCGGTCCGGGGGAAGCGGGGGTTCCTACGAGCAGTACTTC
TRBJ1-4 | - | - | TRBV27 | CASRPGVPNEKLFF | TGTGCCAGCAGGCCCGGGGTCCCTAATGAAAAACTGTTTTTT
TRBJ2-1 | - | TRBD2 | TRBV20-1 | CSARDGRGQFF | TGCAGTGCTAGAGATGGGAGGGGGCAGTTCTTC
TRBJ2-3 | - | TRBD2 | TRBV10-1 | CASSESIVAGGSNTDTQYF | TGCGCCAGCAGTGAGTCGATTGTAGCGGGGGGATCGAACACAGATACGCAGTATTTT
TRBJ2-1 | - | TRBD2 | TRBV3-1/TRBV3-2 | CASSPGLAGSEQFF | TGTGCCAGCAGTCCGGGACTAGCGGGAAGTGAGCAGTTCTTC
TRBJ1-1 | - | - | TRBV5-1 | CASSVQGRNTEAFF | TGCGCCAGCAGCGTTCAGGGGAGGAACACTGAAGCTTTCTTT
TRBJ2-7 | - | TRBD2 | TRBV13 | CASSSSGSPGEQYF | TGTGCCAGCAGCTCTAGCGGGAGCCCGGGCGAGCAGTACTTC
TRBJ2-7 | - | - | TRBV18 | CASQGDRHYEQYF | TGTGCCAGCCAGGGCGACAGGCACTACGAGCAGTACTTC
TRBJ2-7 | - | TRBD1 | TRBV2 | CASSGRTGGEQYF | TGTGCCAGCAGTGGCCGGACAGGGGGCGAGCAGTACTTC
TRBJ2-1 | - | TRBD2 | TRBV11-2 | CASSLGLAGAEQFF | TGTGCCAGCAGCCTGGGACTAGCGGGAGCTGAGCAGTTCTTC